This T cell receptor beta chain was identified during a study of blood T cell repertoires in COVID-19. Whole-study context: The study drew acute and convalescent COVID-19 samples from the United States, Italy and Spain. PBMCs, B-cell-depleted T cells, or T cells provided the cDNA or gDNA that made up the material.

V shed 8 bases and J 0 bases; nucleotides not matched to a gene: 10. The CDR3 is 15 residues long. Germline V gene data show CDR1 as ENHRY and CDR2 as SYGVKD. As processed by the authors: Nucleated cell number was recorded as an estimate derived from reference gene primer amplification. Data came from immunoSEQ multiplex PCR; TCRdb stores just in-frame clones and leaves some out. The D gene and trimming were derived from the DNA, and the V and J assignments and clone size from that table. The sample holds 180,000 or so clones, roughly 87% seen once. Sequenced: peripheral blood. V usage is TRBV10-3 and J usage is TRBJ2-7, with 7 positions matching TRBD2. This receptor was identified in a woman aged 45-59 years with acute or convalescent COVID-19. CDR3 bases: TGTGCCATCGATAGGGATAGCGGGCCCTCCTACGAGCAGTACTTC. Translating it yields CAIDRDSGPSYEQYF.